Below, 22 T cell receptor beta chains from the same sample are listed, as sequenced in a study of cytomegalovirus exposure and HLA in healthy donors (dated by TCRdb to between 2016 and 2019). Libraries were made using the immunoSEQ multiplex PCR assay. For the multiplex PCR, a mixture combining 60 forward primers for TCR Vbeta segments and 13 reverse primers for TCR Jbeta segments was used. The table comes from immuneACCESS by way of TCRdb, which keeps in-frame sequences with V and J called. Part of the clones is missing from these tables; in studies checked, under half for an unresolved V gene and the rest for unknown reasons. This sample has tens of thousands of clones in its table, and roughly 47% of those were observed once. The ten largest make up about 12% of the sample. The sample taken for sequencing was PBMCs. These receptors all stem from a human donor in good health.

This chain joins TRBV2 and TRBJ2-5; 7 bases line up with TRBD2. The CDR3 consists of 15 residues. The germline V gene encodes CDR1 SNHLY and CDR2 FYNNEI. Unmatched junction bases numbered 6, after V lost 1 base and J lost 4 bases. The CDR3 loop reads CASSEGLAVRETQYF. The CDR3, as DNA: TGTGCCAGCAGTGAAGGCCTAGCGGTCCGAGAGACCCAGTACTTC.

The rearrangement uses TRBV12-5 and TRBJ2-7; TRBD1 matches at 8 bases. Unmatched junction bases numbered 6, after V lost 5 bases and J lost 0 bases. Germline loops: CDR1 LGHNT, CDR2 FRNRAP. The CDR3 totals 15 residues. Here the CDR3 DNA reads TGTGCTAGTGGTGACCGGGACAGGAACTCCTACGAGCAGTACTTC. Amino acids: CASGDRDRNSYEQYF.

This chain links TRBV5-1 with TRBJ2-7; 10 bases align to TRBD1. After removal of 1 base from V and 2 bases from J, the junction contained 9 bases not matched to a gene. The germline V gene has CDR1 SGHRS and CDR2 YFSETQ. The CDR3 length is 17 residues. CDR3 in DNA: TGCGCCAGCAGCTTGTTTCTGGACAGGGGGATGACCTACGAGCAGTACTTC. Protein product: CASSLFLDRGMTYEQYF.

The V gene is TRBV2, the J gene TRBJ2-7, with TRBD2 as a possible D gene (6 bases). The V end was cut by 0 bases, the J end by 10 bases, with 7 bases between. The germline V gene encodes CDR1 SNHLY and CDR2 FYNNEI. This CDR3 spans 11 amino acids. The CDR3 here is CASSEAGLQYF. The DNA of the CDR3 is TGTGCCAGCAGTGAAGCGGGACTCCAGTACTTC.

The rearrangement links TRBV15 to TRBJ1-2; a possible D gene is TRBD1 (6 bases). The V end lost 5 bases, the J end lost 14 bases, and 21 bases lay between the germline ends. The CDR3 is made up of 13 amino acids. Germline CDR1 is LNHNV and CDR2 is YYDKDF (reference sequence). DNA for the CDR3: TGTGCCACCAGCGGCCAATTGGGGGCTTCTGGGACCTTC. Encoded protein: CATSGQLGASGTF.

This sequence joins TRBV5-6 and TRBJ2-5; D might be TRBD2 (6 bases). In germline, CDR1 is SGHDT, CDR2 YYEEEE. This CDR3 is 14 amino acids long. Trimming pared 4 bases from V and 7 bases from J, leaving 17 bases between. CDR3 region: CASSPGGVGGTQYF. The CDR3 coding sequence is TGTGCCAGCAGCCCGGGCGGGGTGGGAGGGACCCAGTACTTC. Using reference TRBV5-6 and TRBJ2-5 for the parts outside the CDR3, the full variable domain is DAGVTQSPTHLIKTRGQQVTLRCSPKSGHDTVSWYQQALGQGPQFIFQYYEEEERQRGNFPDRFSGHQFPNYSSELNVNALLLGDSALYLCASSPGGVGGTQYFGPGTRLLVL.

V usage is TRBV7-9 and J usage is TRBJ2-7; the D is unclear. Between the trimmed V and J ends, which lost 4 bases and 0 bases, there was a span of 4 bases. This CDR3 comprises 12 residues. Germline V lookup: CDR1 SEHNR, CDR2 FQNEAQ (reference sequence). CDR3 bases: TGTGCCAGCAGCTCCATCTCCTACGAGCAGTACTTC. Its protein product is CASSSISYEQYF.

CDR3: CASSQVGTRIEQYF. CDR3 nucleotides: TGTGCCAGCAGCCAAGTGGGGACTAGAATCGAGCAGTACTTC. This sequence joins TRBV4-2 and TRBJ2-7; TRBD2 agrees at 8 bases. The junction had 5 bases not matched to a gene; V was cut back by 1 base and J by 6 bases. The CDR3 is 14 amino acids. The germline V gene has CDR1 LGHNA and CDR2 YNFKEQ.

The J gene is TRBJ1-2, the V gene TRBV5-1; D not resolved. The CDR3 extends over 14 amino acids. Trimming pared 0 bases from V and 5 bases from J, leaving 11 bases between. The germline CDR1 and CDR2 sequences are SGHRS and YFSETQ. The CDR3 loop is CASSLGGKGYGYTF. The CDR3 DNA is TGCGCCAGCAGCTTGGGAGGGAAAGGGTATGGCTACACCTTC.

The chain is built from TRBV7-9 and TRBJ2-5; 8 bases are shared with TRBD1. This CDR3 spans 15 amino acids. Germline V CDR1 and CDR2: SEHNR, FQNEAQ (reference sequence). Trimming removed 5 bases from V and 5 bases from J; junction bases left unmatched: 10. In DNA form, the CDR3 reads TGTGCCAGCAGCCAACTGACAGGGGCGTCGGAGACCCAGTACTTC. Its protein is CASSQLTGASETQYF. Looking up the rest from reference TRBV7-9 and TRBJ2-5 gives the full variable domain: DTGVSQNPRHKITKRGQNVTFRCDPISEHNRLYWYRQTLGQGPEFLTYFQNEAQLEKSRLLSDRFSAERPKGSFSTLEIQRTEQGDSAMYLCASSQLTGASETQYFGPGTRLLVL.

This clone was seen a few times. The chain couples TRBV5-4 to TRBJ2-5, with a possible D match to TRBD2 (5 bases). CDR1 is SGHNT and CDR2 is YYREEE in the germline V gene (reference sequence). The CDR3 spans 16 residues. The V end was cut by 1 base, the J end by 2 bases, with 15 bases between. CDR3 in amino acids: CASSLRRGGRQETQYF. CDR3 DNA: TGTGCCAGCAGCTTGAGGAGAGGCGGGCGGCAAGAGACCCAGTACTTC.

The rearrangement joins TRBV29-1 to TRBJ2-3; 10 positions agree with TRBD2. CDR3 size: 15 residues. Germline V gene lookup returns CDR1 SQVTM and CDR2 ANQGSEA. Trimming at V came to 4 bases and at J to 4 bases, leaving 8 bases not matched to a gene. This chain's CDR3 is CSVALAGVLADTQYF. The CDR3 coding sequence is TGCAGCGTTGCGCTAGCGGGAGTTCTGGCAGATACGCAGTATTTT.

The V gene is TRBV7-2, the J gene TRBJ1-4, with 9 bases fitting TRBD1. The CDR3 is made up of 13 amino acids. Per germline, CDR1 SGHTA and CDR2 FQGNSA. Losses at the gene ends were 3 bases for V and 11 bases for J; bases not matched to a gene: 4. CDR3 sequence: CASSLDRGPKLFF. The CDR3 DNA sequence: TGTGCCAGCAGCTTGGACAGGGGTCCCAAACTGTTTTTT.

V and J are TRBV12-5 and TRBJ1-3; TRBD1 aligns across 7 bases. Germline trimming cut 5 bases from V and 4 bases from J; bases unmatched to any gene: 2. Germline V gives CDR1 LGHNT, CDR2 FRNRAP. This CDR3 region has 13 residues. The CDR3 coding sequence is TGTGCTAGTGGTACGGGACAGGGAAACACCATATATTTT. It yields the protein CASGTGQGNTIYF.

The V gene is TRBV6-6, the J gene TRBJ2-1; the match to TRBD2 covers 9 bases. Trimming cost V 6 bases and J 9 bases; bases outside gene matches: 6. Germline assignment: CDR1 MNHNY and CDR2 SVGAGI (reference sequence). CDR3 length equals 13 residues. This CDR3 is CASRGGTSIEQFF. The CDR3 region has the DNA TGTGCCAGCAGGGGGGGGACTAGCATTGAGCAGTTCTTC.

The chain uses TRBV7-2 and TRBJ1-2, with TRBD1 as a possible D gene (5 bases). This CDR3 spans 13 amino acids. V dropped 5 bases and J dropped 4 bases, with 11 bases sitting between them. Per the germline V gene, CDR1 is SGHTA and CDR2 is FQGNSA. In nucleotides, the CDR3 is TGTGCCAGCAGCCCCCAGGGTAGCTATGGCTACACCTTC. Translating gives CASSPQGSYGYTF.

The gene calls are TRBV6-5 and TRBJ1-1, with unresolved D. The germline V gene encodes CDR1 MNHEY and CDR2 SVGAGI. The V gene lost 4 bases and the J gene lost 5 bases, with 8 bases spanning the gap. The CDR3 is 12 residues long. CDR3 in DNA: TGTGCCAGCAGTTCGCGGTGGACTGAAGCTTTCTTT. It yields the protein CASSSRWTEAFF.

The rearrangement joins TRBV2 to TRBJ2-5; perhaps TRBD1 as D (6 bases). The assigned J gene may be wrong: the sequence end matches TRBJ2-7 better. The germline gives CDR1 SNHLY, CDR2 FYNNEI. CDR3 size: 12 residues. CDR3 sequence (DNA): TGTGCCAGCAGGAGACGGACAGACGAGCAGTACTTC. Its protein product is CASRRRTDEQYF.

The CDR3, as DNA: TGTGCCAGCACCCGGCTAGCGGGAGGAAAACATGAGCAGTTCTTC. As protein: CASTRLAGGKHEQFF. The V gene is TRBV2, the J gene TRBJ2-1; 11 bases fit TRBD2. The length of the CDR3 is 15 residues. CDR1 and CDR2 from the germline V gene are SNHLY and FYNNEI. Losses at the gene ends were 7 bases for V and 8 bases for J; bases not matched to a gene: 10.

The genes are TRBV5-6 and TRBJ2-7; no clear D gene. This CDR3 spans 12 amino acids. Germline V gene sequence: CDR1 SGHDT, CDR2 YYEEEE. V was pared by 4 bases and J by 3 bases, with 8 bases between. CDR3 sequence reads: CASSLVGYEQYF. In DNA form, the CDR3 reads TGTGCCAGCAGCCTGGTCGGCTACGAGCAGTACTTC.

V gene TRBV5-1 combines with J gene TRBJ2-7; maybe TRBD1 (5 bases). This CDR3 region has 14 residues. V was clipped by 0 bases and J by 6 bases, with 13 bases between them. Per germline, CDR1 SGHRS and CDR2 YFSETQ. The CDR3 loop reads CASSLGSWGSEQYF. CDR3 coding DNA: TGCGCCAGCAGCTTGGGGTCTTGGGGCTCCGAGCAGTACTTC.

Only a few counts were recorded for this clone. The chain couples TRBV27 to TRBJ2-2, with 8 bases fitting TRBD1. The CDR3 is made up of 16 amino acids. Germline V gives CDR1 MNHEY, CDR2 SMNVEV (reference sequence). The ends lost 4 bases at V and 7 bases at J; junction bases unmatched: 11. The CDR3 spells CASSSWTGSVGGELFF. The DNA of the CDR3 is TGTGCCAGCAGTTCATGGACAGGGTCGGTAGGCGGGGAGCTGTTTTTT.